This T cell receptor (beta chain) came from a study of blood T cell repertoires in COVID-19. The overall study: Spain, Italy and the United States supplied samples that represented acute and convalescent COVID-19. PBMCs, B-cell-depleted T cells, or T cells provided the cDNA or gDNA that made up the material.

The CDR3 has 14 amino acids. Germline V gives CDR1 MNHEY, CDR2 SVGAGI. V lost 2 bases and J 5 bases, leaving 12 bases between the germline ends. Only in-frame clones appear in the TCRdb table, and some are missing; sequencing was by immunoSEQ multiplex PCR. The table lists 430,000 or so clones, approximately 90% of them singletons. Among Cohort 3 donors, those recovered had two negative PCRs, clearance, or symptom resolution. The chain links TRBV6-5 to TRBJ1-1; D is unresolved. The sequenced sample consisted of PBMCs or T cells enriched from blood (not recorded which). The TCR comes from a woman aged 40-49 years who had recovered from COVID-19. CDR3 protein: CASSYEGEATEAFF. The CDR3 DNA is TGTGCCAGCAGTTACGAGGGAGAGGCGACTGAAGCTTTCTTT.